Below are 10 T cell receptor beta chains sequenced from a single sample in a study of blood T cell repertoires in COVID-19. Generated by immunoSEQ multiplex PCR, the TCRdb table keeps only in-frame clones and is missing some. The table shows some 260,000 clones, with 65% to 85% occurring only once. Sample: peripheral blood. The receptor source for this set is a woman in her forties with active or convalescent COVID-19.

The V and J genes are TRBV10-3 and TRBJ2-1; weak D call: TRBD1 (6 bases). This CDR3 is built from 13 residues. V was cut by 2 bases and J by 9 bases, with 11 bases left in between. Per germline, CDR1 ENHRY and CDR2 SYGVKD. The CDR3: CAISEVTRGEQFF. For the CDR3, the DNA is TGTGCCATCAGTGAGGTGACCAGGGGTGAGCAGTTCTTC.

A few counts support this clone. V gene TRBV3-1 (or the pseudogene TRBV3-2) combines with J gene TRBJ1-1; D not certain. V lost 0 bases and J 6 bases, leaving 5 bases between the germline ends. This CDR3 has 12 residues. Germline V lookup: CDR1 LGHDT, CDR2 YNNKEL (reference sequence). The DNA for the CDR3 is TGTGCCAGCAGCCAAGATCGTTCTGAAGCTTTCTTT. Translating gives CASSQDRSEAFF.

The chain employs TRBV11-2 and TRBJ1-5; no clear D gene. The V gene's germline CDR1 is SGHAT and CDR2 FQNNGV. The CDR3 covers 14 residues. Trimming cost V 1 base and J 2 bases, with 6 bases left between them. For the CDR3, the DNA is TGTGCCAGCAGCTTAGCCGGGGGCAATCAGCCCCAGCATTTT. It translates to CASSLAGGNQPQHF.

This chain joins TRBV4-2 and TRBJ2-7, with 14 bases aligning to TRBD2. CDR1 is LGHNA, CDR2 YNFKEQ, per germline. The CDR3 loop spans 16 amino acids. The trim removed 3 bases at V and 4 bases at J, leaving 5 bases unmatched. The CDR3 reads CASSHGTSGGIYEQYF. The DNA for the CDR3 is TGTGCCAGCAGCCATGGGACTAGCGGGGGTATATACGAGCAGTACTTC.

This clone has only one observation. The rearrangement uses TRBV15 and TRBJ1-2; no definite D call. The ends were cut back, 0 bases at V and 2 bases at J, with 7 bases in the middle. The CDR3 is made up of 14 amino acids. From germline, CDR1 is LNHNV and CDR2 YYDKDF (reference sequence). In DNA, the CDR3 is TGTGCCACCAGCAGAGATAAGAGCAACTATGGCTACACCTTC. It yields the protein CATSRDKSNYGYTF.

The chain combines TRBV10-3 with TRBJ1-2, with a weak D call TRBD1 (6 bases). V was trimmed by 2 bases and J by 7 bases, leaving 11 bases between them. This CDR3 is built from 13 residues. CDR1 is ENHRY, CDR2 SYGVKD, per germline. The CDR3 DNA reads as TGTGCCATCAGTGAGGCCAGGGGATCTGGCTACACCTTC. It specifies CAISEARGSGYTF.

The rearrangement joins TRBV2 to TRBJ2-3; 10 bases match TRBD1. Germline-derived CDR1 and CDR2 are SNHLY and FYNNEI. V lost 6 bases, J lost 5 bases, and 8 bases stayed unmatched. The CDR3 has 15 amino acids. DNA for the CDR3: TGTGCCAGCAGACTGGACAGGGGGAGTGGAGATACGCAGTATTTT. Translation gives CASRLDRGSGDTQYF.

The V and J genes are TRBV2 and TRBJ1-3; no definite D call. Trimming shortened V by 5 bases and J by 4 bases, and 12 bases separated the two germline ends. CDR1 and CDR2 (germline): SNHLY, FYNNEI. There are 14 residues in the CDR3. CDR3 nucleotide sequence: TGTGCCAGCAGTCCTTTAAGCCCCGGAAACACCATATATTTT. This gives the protein CASSPLSPGNTIYF.

Regarding this clone: A single base separates this from a much larger clone, so it may be a read error. The V and J genes are TRBV6-4 and TRBJ1-3; D is undetermined. CDR3 size: 12 residues. Germline values: CDR1 MRHNA, CDR2 SNTAGT. V was clipped by 7 bases and J by 0 bases, with 4 bases between them. In nucleotides, the CDR3 is TGTGCCAGCAATCGCTCTGGAAACACCATATATTTT. Translation gives CASNRSGNTIYF.

The chain couples TRBV5-1 to TRBJ2-2; 10 positions agree with TRBD1. The CDR3 is 15 residues long. Germline V gene lookup returns CDR1 SGHRS and CDR2 YFSETQ. The V and J ends lost 4 bases and 5 bases, in that order; junction bases with no gene match: 5. The CDR3 nucleotides read TGCGCCAGCAGCCCCGGGACAGGGGTTACCGGGGAGCTGTTTTTT. Its translation: CASSPGTGVTGELFF.